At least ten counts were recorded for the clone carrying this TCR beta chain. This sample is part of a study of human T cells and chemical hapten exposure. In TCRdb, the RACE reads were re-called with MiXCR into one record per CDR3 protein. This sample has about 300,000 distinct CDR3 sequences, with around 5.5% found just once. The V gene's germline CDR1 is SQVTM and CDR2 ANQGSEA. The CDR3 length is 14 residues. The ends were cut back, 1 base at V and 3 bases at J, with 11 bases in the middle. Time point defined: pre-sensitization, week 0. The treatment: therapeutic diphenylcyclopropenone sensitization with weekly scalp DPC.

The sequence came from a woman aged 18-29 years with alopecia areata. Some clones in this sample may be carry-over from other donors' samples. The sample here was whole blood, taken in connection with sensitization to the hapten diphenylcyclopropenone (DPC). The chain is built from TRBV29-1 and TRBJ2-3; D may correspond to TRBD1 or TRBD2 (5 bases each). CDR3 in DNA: TGCAGCGTTGAAGTATGGGACGGTACAGATACGCAGTATTTT. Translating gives CSVEVWDGTDTQYF.